These 23 T cell receptor beta chains were sequenced from one sample in a study of CD8 T cells in ankylosing spondylitis. TCRdb itself ran the 5' RACE reads through MiXCR, one entry per CDR3 protein. The table includes about 340,000 distinct CDR3 sequences, roughly 15% detected once. Specimen: blood, either unsorted or a sorted T cell fraction (not recorded which). Source of these receptors: a male donor with ankylosing spondylitis or in good health (not recorded which).

At least ten counts were recorded for this clonotype. The V call is TRBV12-3 or TRBV12-4, the J call TRBJ2-1; tentative D call: TRBD2 (6 bases). V was shortened by 5 bases and J by 14 bases, with 22 bases between the two germline ends. This CDR3 contains 14 residues. As DNA, the CDR3 is TGTGCCAGCAGTCCAACACTGACGGTCTCGGGGGAGTTCTTC. This sequence encodes CASSPTLTVSGEFF.

This clonotype was picked up many times. The chain is built from TRBV18 and TRBJ1-3, with TRBD1 matching 8 bases. CDR1 is KGHSH, CDR2 LQKENI, per germline. The CDR3 runs 16 residues. J was trimmed by 0 bases and V by 5 bases; bases with no gene match: 6. The CDR3 loop reads CASSFGQGNSGNTIYF. The CDR3 bases are TGTGCCAGCTCATTCGGACAGGGAAACTCTGGAAACACCATATATTTT.

In this sample, this clonotype turned up a few times. The chain combines TRBV5-1 with TRBJ2-6; D may be TRBD2 (5 bases). The V gene lost 0 bases and the J gene lost 2 bases, with 9 bases spanning the gap. CDR3 size: 16 residues. Germline CDR1 and CDR2: SGHRS and YFSETQ. The CDR3 reads CASSLEGVPGANVLTF. CDR3 DNA: TGCGCCAGCAGCTTGGAGGGAGTCCCTGGGGCCAACGTCCTGACTTTC.

The V and J genes are TRBV6-6 and TRBJ2-7; weak D call: TRBD2 (6 bases). Trimming cost V 2 bases and J 3 bases, with 8 bases left between them. Germline V lookup: CDR1 MNHNY, CDR2 SVGAGI (reference sequence). The CDR3 extends over 13 amino acids. The CDR3 protein is CASSYGGLYEQYF. The CDR3 DNA sequence: TGTGCCAGCAGTTACGGAGGGCTCTACGAGCAGTACTTC.

The chain combines TRBV7-9 with TRBJ2-3; possibly TRBD2 for D (6 bases). The V gene's germline CDR1 is SEHNR and CDR2 FQNEAQ (reference sequence). Between the trimmed V and J ends, which lost 1 base and 2 bases, there was a span of 16 bases. This CDR3 is built from 17 residues. CDR3 nucleotides: TGTGCCAGCAGCTTAGATGTTGAAGCGGGTCTCACAGATACGCAGTATTTT. The encoded protein is CASSLDVEAGLTDTQYF.

The rearrangement uses TRBV4-1 and TRBJ1-4, with 12 bases identical to TRBD1. The length of the CDR3 is 17 residues. The J segment lost 8 bases and the V segment lost 0 bases, leaving 7 bases of the junction unmatched. CDR1 MGHRA and CDR2 YSYEKL come from the germline V gene. The CDR3 DNA sequence: TGCGCCAGCAGCCAAGATCGACGGGACAGGGGGCAAGAAAAACTGTTTTTT. Its protein product is CASSQDRRDRGQEKLFF.

This clonotype appeared a few times. The chain carries TRBV10-3 and TRBJ1-4; tentative D call: TRBD1 (5 bases). The CDR3 length is 14 residues. Trimming removed 11 bases at V and 7 bases at J, with 20 bases between. Germline CDR1 is ENHRY and CDR2 is SYGVKD. CDR3 DNA sequence: TGTGCCCCTGGGGGGACTTCAGGAGGTGAAAAACTGTTTTTT. Amino acid sequence: CAPGGTSGGEKLFF.

This clonotype occurred a few times. The chain carries TRBV30 and TRBJ2-7, with D maybe TRBD2 (6 bases). This CDR3 contains 12 residues. Germline CDR1 is GTSNPN and CDR2 is SVGIG (reference sequence). V lost 1 base and J 4 bases, leaving 8 bases between the germline ends. CDR3 in amino acids: CAWSERGYEQYF. The CDR3 DNA follows: TGTGCCTGGAGTGAACGGGGGTACGAGCAGTACTTC.

In its sample, this clonotype was seen a few times. The chain uses TRBV20-1 and TRBJ1-1, with unresolved D. In germline, CDR1 is DFQATT, CDR2 SNEGSKA (reference sequence). The length of the CDR3 is 14 residues. Trimming shortened V by 3 bases and J by 0 bases, and 11 bases separated the two germline ends. This CDR3 is CSASPPRMNTEAFF. CDR3 nucleotide sequence: TGCAGTGCTAGTCCGCCCAGGATGAACACTGAAGCTTTCTTT.

The V gene is TRBV2, the J gene TRBJ2-1; 10 nucleotides agree with TRBD2. J was trimmed by 10 bases and V by 4 bases; bases with no gene match: 10. The CDR3 is 15 residues long. The germline CDR1 and CDR2 sequences are SNHLY and FYNNEI. CDR3 sequence: CASSGPSGGEGEQFF. Here the CDR3 DNA reads TGTGCCAGCAGTGGACCTAGCGGGGGAGAGGGGGAGCAGTTCTTC.

The chain uses TRBV6-6 and TRBJ1-4; perhaps TRBD1 as D (5 bases). The ends were cut back, 7 bases at V and 8 bases at J, with 14 bases in the middle. Germline CDR1 and CDR2: MNHNY and SVGAGI (reference sequence). The CDR3 is made up of 13 amino acids. CDR3 DNA sequence: TGTGCCAGCAATCCTGGGGGGGACGAAAAACTGTTTTTT. It codes for CASNPGGDEKLFF.

The chain joins TRBV30 to TRBJ1-5; weak D call: TRBD1 (5 bases). Trimming removed 2 bases at V and 3 bases at J, with 11 bases between. The germline V gene has CDR1 GTSNPN and CDR2 SVGIG (reference sequence). This CDR3 contains 14 residues. CDR3: CAWSLGTFNQPQHF. The CDR3 nucleotides are TGTGCCTGGAGTTTGGGGACCTTCAATCAGCCCCAGCATTTT.

This clonotype was seen a handful of times. This sequence joins TRBV19 and TRBJ2-7; 8 bases align to TRBD1. The CDR3 loop spans 15 amino acids. Germline V gene sequence: CDR1 LNHDA, CDR2 SQIVND (reference sequence). Unmatched junction bases numbered 10, after V lost 3 bases and J lost 6 bases. The CDR3 protein is CASSMRGTGQFEQYF. The CDR3, as DNA: TGTGCCAGTAGTATGAGGGGGACAGGTCAGTTCGAGCAGTACTTC.

V usage is TRBV6-5 and J usage is TRBJ2-2; 9 bases match TRBD1. Unmatched junction bases numbered 5, after V lost 4 bases and J lost 5 bases. Per germline, CDR1 MNHEY and CDR2 SVGAGI. The CDR3 has 15 residues. CDR3 loop: CASSLQGALTGELFF. CDR3 DNA sequence: TGTGCCAGCAGTTTACAGGGGGCGCTGACCGGGGAGCTGTTTTTT.

The chain is built from TRBV3-1 and TRBJ1-1; tentative D call: TRBD1 (5 bases). V lost 3 bases and J 0 bases, leaving 8 bases between the germline ends. The CDR3 is made up of 14 amino acids. Germline CDR1 and CDR2: LGHDT and YNNKEL (reference sequence). DNA of the CDR3: TGTGCCAGCAGCCAGTCGACAGTGAACACTGAAGCTTTCTTT. Amino acid sequence: CASSQSTVNTEAFF.

The gene calls are TRBV6-1 and TRBJ2-1; 8 bases are a match to TRBD2. The CDR3 has 16 residues. The junction had 9 bases not matched to a gene; V was cut back by 6 bases and J by 2 bases. Germline V gene sequence: CDR1 MNHNS, CDR2 SASEGT. CDR3 region: CASRETGSGAYNEQFF. CDR3 sequence (DNA): TGTGCCAGCAGGGAAACGGGTAGCGGGGCCTACAATGAGCAGTTCTTC.

The chain is built from TRBV28 and TRBJ2-4; D possibly corresponds to TRBD2 (6 bases). The V end lost 7 bases, the J end lost 0 bases, and 16 bases lay between the germline ends. The V gene's germline CDR1 is MDHEN and CDR2 SYDVKM. The CDR3 is 16 amino acids. The chain's CDR3 is CASTRLGELAKNIQYF. CDR3 sequence (DNA): TGTGCCAGCACCCGACTAGGAGAGCTAGCCAAAAACATTCAGTACTTC.

This chain joins TRBV20-1 and TRBJ2-1; D not certain. CDR3 length: 13 amino acids. Trimming cost V 0 bases and J 7 bases, with 10 bases left between them. Per the germline V gene, CDR1 is DFQATT and CDR2 is SNEGSKA (reference sequence). CDR3 region: CSARDPQRNEQFF. CDR3 sequence (DNA): TGCAGTGCTAGAGACCCTCAGAGGAATGAGCAGTTCTTC.

This clonotype appeared a few times. The chain uses TRBV6-1 and TRBJ2-3, with D perhaps assigned TRBD1 or TRBD2 (5 bases each). The CDR3 totals 14 residues. Germline CDR1 and CDR2: MNHNS and SASEGT. V was clipped by 6 bases and J by 4 bases, with 14 bases between them. The CDR3 protein is CASSQLGAADTQYF. In DNA, the CDR3 is TGTGCCAGCAGCCAACTAGGGGCGGCAGATACGCAGTATTTT.

This clonotype was seen a few times. The chain is built from TRBV7-9 and TRBJ1-5; 7 bases fit TRBD1. Germline lookup yields CDR1 SEHNR and CDR2 FQNEAQ (reference sequence). Germline trimming cut 5 bases from V and 7 bases from J; bases unmatched to any gene: 14. The CDR3 has 16 residues. The CDR3 coding sequence is TGTGCCAGCAGCCTGGCGGAAGGGGGCAGGGGACAGCCCCAGCATTTT. Its translation is CASSLAEGGRGQPQHF.

This chain uses TRBV3-1 with TRBJ1-2, with a tentative D call TRBD1 (5 bases). CDR3 length equals 14 residues. CDR1 and CDR2 (germline): LGHDT, YNNKEL (reference sequence). Trimming stripped 4 bases from V and 4 bases from J, with 13 bases between. In DNA form, the CDR3 reads TGTGCCAGCAGCCCTGGGACGGATCCCTATGGCTACACCTTC. Translated, it gives CASSPGTDPYGYTF.

The V gene is TRBV7-2, the J gene TRBJ1-1; 7 positions match TRBD1. Germline lookup yields CDR1 SGHTA and CDR2 FQGNSA. J gave up 8 bases and V 5 bases, and 5 bases lay outside the gene matches. This CDR3 has 12 amino acids. CDR3 protein: CASSRDRAEAFF. The CDR3, as DNA: TGTGCCAGCAGCCGAGACAGGGCCGAAGCTTTCTTT.

This clonotype was seen only a few times. The rearrangement joins TRBV9 to TRBJ2-3, with D perhaps TRBD1 (6 bases). Trimming cost V 0 bases and J 2 bases, with 10 bases left between them. Germline CDR1 reads SGDLS; CDR2 reads YYNGEE. CDR3 length: 15 residues. DNA for the CDR3: TGTGCCAGCAGCGTAGTGGGACACGCCACAGATACGCAGTATTTT. Its translation: CASSVVGHATDTQYF.